This T cell receptor beta chain is drawn from a study of identical twins listed by TCRdb under 2016. Background on the whole study: The study deep-sequenced TCR alpha and beta repertoires from monozygotic twins, unrelated adults of various ages and cord blood to test whether fetal clonotypes persist. Replicate twin experiments were performed at different times using different library preparation protocols to rule out contamination. Broad study findings and their caveats: Zero-insertion analyses could be partly confounded by invariant T cells such as MAIT and iNKT, although diverse VJ usage argued against such confounding for most clonotypes. Recombination models systematically underestimated out-of-frame TCR alpha sharing in monozygotic twins but agreed with sharing between unrelated individuals. Abundant cord blood beta clonotypes had fewer insertions, young adult naive repertoires showed a similar but weaker trend, and memory repertoires showed no such trend. A weaker excess of twin sharing was found in beta out-of-frame sequences because the signal-to-noise ratio was lowered by fewer shared sequences. Compared with coincidental sharing between unrelated individuals, an excess of low generation-probability sequences was observed among out-of-frame TCR alpha sequences shared between twins. Because the same donors could not be followed over many years, the conclusions relied on cross-sectional statistical analysis.

Points on this clonotype: No cognate antigen has been identified for it. There are no base qualities to consult, and no much larger clone falls within one base.

From cysteine to phenylalanine, the CDR3 is 16 amino acids long. Only the CDR3 portion is preserved as DNA: 48 bases, with reading frame beginning at the first base. V is clipped by 5 bases and J by 4 bases, and the sequence between their germline boundaries is 17 bases long. The method behind the library was 5' RACE. Sequencing was performed on an Illumina HiSeq 2000. Template switching introduced a universal primer binding site; the final cDNA contained a unique molecular identifier, enabling accurate counting of TCR cDNA molecules. Specific primers in the conserved constant-segment region were used to synthesize first-strand cDNA for TCR alpha and beta chains. To control for contamination, every cDNA library was double barcoded, receiving both a SMART-Mk sample barcode and Illumina barcodes. TruSeq adapter sequences along with Illumina sample barcodes were introduced in two successive PCR steps. Sequencing of the TCR alpha and beta cDNA libraries was done on the Illumina HiSeq platform using custom primers. Concerning the study's data processing: Unique molecular identifiers were extracted from raw reads with MiGEC, and CDR3 positions were determined with MiXCR. For each individual, recombination models were inferred using an EM algorithm with the repgenHMM and IGoR tools. The tcR package in R was used for shared clonotype analysis, with sharing normalized by the product of cloneset sizes. To study raw recombination free of thymic and clonal selection effects, out-of-frame nonproductive sequences were analyzed. TCRdb took the public reads, trimmed them with fastp at Q25, ran MiXCR for clone calling and kept in-frame beta chains. Rows merge per CDR3 protein into single entries with the most common DNA and genes. Clone size and V and J calls follow TCRdb, not the original study. Within this sample are about 220,000 distinct CDR3 sequences, with 5.5% to 7.5% of them counted one time only. The ten biggest clones cover approximately 14% of the sample.

Every donor in the study was a healthy Caucasian. Three pairs of female monozygotic twins, all aged roughly 18 to 29 years, were included in the twin cohort. CD4+ and CD8+ T cell populations were isolated with positive isolation kits from Invitrogen. These data also formed part of another study, on T cells expressing NK-cell markers. That second report states: In sorted CD3+CD56+NKG2C+, CD3+CD56+NKG2C- and CD3+CD56-NKG2C+ T-cell subsets from 8 or 9 donors, TCR beta-chain repertoires were profiled. Among the eight sequenced donors, seven were HCMV-seropositive and one was HCMV-seronegative. To restrict sorting to alphabetaTCR-expressing T cells, an anti-gammadeltaTCR antibody was added in several experiments. In six donors, the dominant CD3+CD56+NKG2C+ clonotypes were found to rank among the top 10 CD8+ clonotypes and to make up 1.0-7.0% of CD8+ T cells. Those dominant clonotypes were again the most abundant among CD3+CD56-NKG2C+ cells in several donors, at about 28.3-65%. Whether the expanded NKG2C-expressing T cell clones were specific for HCMV antigens remained unclear. The study sequenced eight donors, all healthy volunteers chosen at random: three men and five women. HCMV serostatus was determined by detecting HCMV-specific IgG in serum with a commercial ELISA kit. MIGEC was used to demultiplex reads and group reads by UMI, and MiTCR was used to assemble and quantify clonotypes. To exclude erroneous sequences, any TCR cDNA sequence not supported by at least two reads was discarded. The tcR package was used for downstream repertoire analysis, with clonotypes matched between fractions based on CDR3 nucleotide sequence plus V segment. VDJmatch was used to annotate antigen specificity against VDJdb, with one amino acid substitution in CDR3 permitted.

The receptor's source is a woman aged 18-30 years in good health. This chain joins TRBV12-3 or TRBV12-4 to TRBJ1-4, with a weak D call of TRBD1 (5 bases match). The sequencing input was CD8+ T cells sorted from blood. The nucleotide sequence reads as follows: TGTGCCAGCAGTCCCCCGGGGGGAGGAGATAATGAAAAACTGTTTTTT. This gives the protein CASSPPGGGDNEKLFF.